The 10 T cell receptor beta chains below all came from one sample that was sequenced in a study of T-cell memory formation after mild COVID-19. TCRdb processed the 5' RACE reads anew with MiXCR; each CDR3 protein has one entry. The table lists 300,000 to 350,000 distinct CDR3 sequences, approximately 19% of them singletons. The sample consisted of PBMCs or a T cell subset sorted from them (not recorded which). The receptors shown here come from a man younger than 30 who had mild COVID-19 (a few samples of this study predate the infection). Cell type and time point are not known.

The chain employs TRBV24-1 and TRBJ2-3; possibly TRBD1 for D (5 bases). The germline V gene has CDR1 KGHDR and CDR2 SFDVKD. This CDR3 is 13 amino acids long. Trimming pared 12 bases from V and 2 bases from J, leaving 14 bases between. This chain's CDR3 is CASAAGNTDTQYF. As DNA, the CDR3 is TGTGCCTCCGCGGCAGGGAACACAGATACGCAGTATTTT.

This rearrangement joins TRBV7-2 to TRBJ2-5; 8 bases line up with TRBD2. Germline trimming cut 5 bases from V and 5 bases from J; bases unmatched to any gene: 7. Germline CDR1 and CDR2: SGHTA and FQGNSA. The CDR3 length is 14 residues. CDR3 nucleotide sequence: TGTGCCAGCAGCAGATCTAGCGGGCGGGAGACCCAGTACTTC. It yields the protein CASSRSSGRETQYF.

This clonotype was observed a few times. The chain links TRBV13 to TRBJ1-6; TRBD1 matches 10 bases. Germline V lookup: CDR1 PRHDT, CDR2 FYEKMQ (reference sequence). J lost 8 bases, V lost 8 bases, and 9 bases had no gene match. CDR3 length equals 15 residues. The CDR3 sequence: CASGITGTGDSPLHF. The CDR3 coding sequence is TGTGCCAGCGGAATTACCGGGACAGGGGATTCACCCCTCCACTTT.

V usage is TRBV29-1 and J usage is TRBJ2-7; D remains ambiguous. The CDR3 extends over 14 amino acids. Trimming stripped 6 bases from V and 0 bases from J, with 15 bases between. The germline gives CDR1 SQVTM, CDR2 ANQGSEA. DNA of the CDR3: TGCAGCGTCGCGAGCAAAAGCGTCTCCTACGAGCAGTACTTC. This codes for CSVASKSVSYEQYF.

This clonotype was found a few times. The J gene is TRBJ2-1, the V gene TRBV24-1, with D perhaps TRBD1 (5 bases). V lost 3 bases and J lost 8, with 13 bases in between. Germline V CDR1 and CDR2: KGHDR, SFDVKD. The CDR3 loop spans 14 amino acids. The CDR3 bases are TGTGCCACCAGTGATAGGGCCAGGGTCGATGAGCAGTTCTTC. Its protein is CATSDRARVDEQFF.

This clonotype has at least ten counts. The rearrangement joins TRBV5-1 to TRBJ2-3; D is ambiguous. V was pared by 0 bases and J by 6 bases, with 5 bases between. This CDR3 region has 12 residues. Germline CDR1 and CDR2: SGHRS and YFSETQ. The CDR3 nucleotides read TGCGCCAGCAGCTTGGCGCTGGATACGCAGTATTTT. It is translated as CASSLALDTQYF.

The chain couples TRBV28 to TRBJ2-1, with D perhaps TRBD1 (5 bases). Germline loops: CDR1 MDHEN, CDR2 SYDVKM. The V end was cut by 3 bases, the J end by 4 bases, with 10 bases between. The CDR3 runs 14 residues. The CDR3, as DNA: TGTGCCAGCAGTTTCAGGGAAGCATACAATGAGCAGTTCTTC. Translation gives CASSFREAYNEQFF.

The rearrangement uses TRBV19 and TRBJ2-3; no firm D call. CDR1 and CDR2 from the germline V gene are LNHDA and SQIVND (reference sequence). V was pared by 3 bases and J by 4 bases, with 11 bases between. This CDR3 has 14 amino acids. The CDR3 sequence: CASSMVRGADTQYF. The CDR3, as DNA: TGTGCCAGTAGTATGGTGAGAGGCGCAGATACGCAGTATTTT.

This chain uses TRBV4-1 with TRBJ2-7; D gene unclear. Germline values: CDR1 MGHRA, CDR2 YSYEKL. Trimming shortened V by 3 bases and J by 0 bases, and 9 bases separated the two germline ends. The CDR3 is 14 amino acids. The CDR3, as DNA: TGCGCCAGCAGCCAGAACACAGACTCCTACGAGCAGTACTTC. Protein product: CASSQNTDSYEQYF.

This clonotype was observed a handful of times. The rearrangement uses TRBV25-1 and TRBJ2-2; no definite D call. This CDR3 region has 15 residues. The V and J ends lost 3 bases and 6 bases respectively, with 14 bases between them. CDR1 is MGHDK and CDR2 is SYGVNS in the germline V gene. The CDR3, as DNA: TGTGCCAGCAGTGATCCATCTAAATGGGCCGGGGAGCTGTTTTTT. Translation gives CASSDPSKWAGELFF.